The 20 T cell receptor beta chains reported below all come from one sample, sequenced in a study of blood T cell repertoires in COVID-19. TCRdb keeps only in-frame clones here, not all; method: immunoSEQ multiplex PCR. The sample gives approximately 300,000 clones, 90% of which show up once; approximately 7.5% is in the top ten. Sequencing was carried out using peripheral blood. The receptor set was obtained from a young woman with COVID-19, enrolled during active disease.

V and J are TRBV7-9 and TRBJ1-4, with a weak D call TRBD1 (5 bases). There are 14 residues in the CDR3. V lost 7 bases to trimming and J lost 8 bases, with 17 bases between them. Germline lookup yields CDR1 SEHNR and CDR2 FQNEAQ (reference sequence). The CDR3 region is CASTQKGYDEKLFF. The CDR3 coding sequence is TGTGCCAGCACCCAAAAGGGGTACGACGAAAAACTGTTTTTT.

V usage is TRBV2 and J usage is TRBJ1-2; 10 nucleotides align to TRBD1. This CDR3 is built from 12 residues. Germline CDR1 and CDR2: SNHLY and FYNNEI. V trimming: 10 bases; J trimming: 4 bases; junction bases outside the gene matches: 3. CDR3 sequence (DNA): TGTGCCACGGGACAGGGGACCTATGGCTACACCTTC. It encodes CATGQGTYGYTF.

The CDR3 region has the DNA TGTGCCAGCAGCCCATACTACGAGCAGTACTTC. As protein: CASSPYYEQYF. The chain recombines TRBV6-2 or TRBV6-3 with TRBJ2-7; no clear D gene. The length of the CDR3 is 11 residues. The V end was cut by 6 bases, the J end by 3 bases, with 6 bases between. Per the germline V gene, CDR1 is MNHEY and CDR2 is SVGEGT.

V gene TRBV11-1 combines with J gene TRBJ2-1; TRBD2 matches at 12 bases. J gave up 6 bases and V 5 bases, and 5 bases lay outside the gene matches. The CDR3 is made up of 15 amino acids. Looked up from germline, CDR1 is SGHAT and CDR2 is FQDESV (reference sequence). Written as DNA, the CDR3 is TGTGCCAGCAGCCCTAGCGGGAGGGTCGGCAATGAGCAGTTCTTC. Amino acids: CASSPSGRVGNEQFF.

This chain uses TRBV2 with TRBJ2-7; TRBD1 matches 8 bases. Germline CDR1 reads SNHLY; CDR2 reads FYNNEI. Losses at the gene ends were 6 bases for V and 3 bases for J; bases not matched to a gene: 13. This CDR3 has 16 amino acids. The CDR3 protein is CASSRTGDRTYYEQYF. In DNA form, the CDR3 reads TGTGCCAGCAGCCGAACAGGGGACAGGACCTACTACGAGCAGTACTTC.

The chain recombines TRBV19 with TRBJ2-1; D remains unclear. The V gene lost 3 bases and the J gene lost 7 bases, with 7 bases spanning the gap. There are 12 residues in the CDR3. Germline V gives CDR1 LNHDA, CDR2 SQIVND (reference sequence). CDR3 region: CASSIPGNEQFF. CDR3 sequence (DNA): TGTGCCAGTAGTATCCCCGGGAATGAGCAGTTCTTC.

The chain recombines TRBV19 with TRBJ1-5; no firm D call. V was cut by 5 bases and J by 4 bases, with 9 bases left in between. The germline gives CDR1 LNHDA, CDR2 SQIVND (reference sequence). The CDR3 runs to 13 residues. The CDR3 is CASSVNGNQPQHF. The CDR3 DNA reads TGTGCCAGTAGTGTTAACGGGAATCAGCCCCAGCATTTT.

CDR3 coding DNA: TGTGCCAGCAGCCCCGGACAGGGGTTGGGCAATCAGCCCCAGCATTTT. Residues: CASSPGQGLGNQPQHF. The rearrangement joins TRBV9 to TRBJ1-5, with 9 nucleotides matching TRBD1. Germline V gives CDR1 SGDLS, CDR2 YYNGEE. The CDR3 totals 16 residues. J lost 2 bases, V lost 4 bases, and 7 bases had no gene match.

CDR3 region: CSASGAGEVYEQYF. The CDR3 DNA is TGCAGTGCTAGTGGTGCGGGAGAGGTCTACGAGCAGTACTTC. The rearrangement links TRBV20-1 to TRBJ2-7, with 7 bases fitting TRBD2. Germline trimming cut 3 bases from V and 3 bases from J; bases unmatched to any gene: 8. This CDR3 region has 14 residues. Germline CDR1 reads DFQATT; CDR2 reads SNEGSKA (reference sequence).

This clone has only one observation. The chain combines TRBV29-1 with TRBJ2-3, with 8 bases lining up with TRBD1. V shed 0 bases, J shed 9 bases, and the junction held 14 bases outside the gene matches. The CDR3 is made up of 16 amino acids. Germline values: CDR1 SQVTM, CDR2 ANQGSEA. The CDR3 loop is CSVEEMGEGQAKTQYF. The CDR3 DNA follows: TGCAGCGTTGAAGAAATGGGCGAGGGACAGGCCAAGACGCAGTATTTT.

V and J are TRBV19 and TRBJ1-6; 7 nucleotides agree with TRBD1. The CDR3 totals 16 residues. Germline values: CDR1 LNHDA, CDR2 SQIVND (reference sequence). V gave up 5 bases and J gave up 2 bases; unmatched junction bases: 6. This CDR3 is CASSPTGTPYNSPLHF. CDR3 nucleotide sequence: TGTGCCAGTAGTCCGACAGGGACACCCTATAATTCACCCCTCCACTTT. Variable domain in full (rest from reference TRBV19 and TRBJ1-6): DGGITQSPKYLFRKEGQNVTLSCEQNLNHDAMYWYRQDPGQGLRLIYYSQIVNDFQKGDIAEGYSVSREKKESFPLTVTSAQKNPTAFYLCASSPTGTPYNSPLHFGNGTRLTVT.

The CDR3 nucleotides read TGTGCCAGCAGTGAGCCTAGCGAGAGTGATACGCAGTATTTT. As protein: CASSEPSESDTQYF. This sequence joins TRBV6-1 and TRBJ2-3, with D perhaps matching TRBD2 (6 bases). Germline V CDR1 and CDR2: MNHNS, SASEGT. Deletions cut 3 bases from V and 6 bases from J, with 13 bases between. This CDR3 region has 14 residues.

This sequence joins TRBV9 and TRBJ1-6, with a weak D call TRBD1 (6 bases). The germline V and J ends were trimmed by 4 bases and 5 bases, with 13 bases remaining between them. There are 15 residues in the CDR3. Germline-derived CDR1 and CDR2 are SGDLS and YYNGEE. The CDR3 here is CASSPRTGNNSPLHF. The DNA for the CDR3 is TGTGCCAGCAGCCCCCGCACAGGGAATAATTCACCCCTCCACTTT.

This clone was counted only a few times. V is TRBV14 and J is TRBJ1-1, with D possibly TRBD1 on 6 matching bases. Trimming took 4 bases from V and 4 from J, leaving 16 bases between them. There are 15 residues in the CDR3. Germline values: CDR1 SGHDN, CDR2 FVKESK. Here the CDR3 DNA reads TGTGCCAGCAGCCTGGGGGCAGGGGCAAGCACTGAAGCTTTCTTT. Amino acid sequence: CASSLGAGASTEAFF.

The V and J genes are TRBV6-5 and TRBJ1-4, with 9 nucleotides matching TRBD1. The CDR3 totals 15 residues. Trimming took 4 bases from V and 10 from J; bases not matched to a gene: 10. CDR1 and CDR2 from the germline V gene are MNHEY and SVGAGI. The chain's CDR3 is CASSSSGQGIGKLFF. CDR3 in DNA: TGTGCCAGCAGTTCCTCGGGACAGGGAATAGGAAAACTGTTTTTT.

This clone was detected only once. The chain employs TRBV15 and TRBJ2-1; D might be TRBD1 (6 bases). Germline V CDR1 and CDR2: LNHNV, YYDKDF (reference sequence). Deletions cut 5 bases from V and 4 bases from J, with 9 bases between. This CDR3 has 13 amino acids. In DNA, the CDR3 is TGTGCCACCAGCGGGACAACGTACAATGAGCAGTTCTTC. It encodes CATSGTTYNEQFF.

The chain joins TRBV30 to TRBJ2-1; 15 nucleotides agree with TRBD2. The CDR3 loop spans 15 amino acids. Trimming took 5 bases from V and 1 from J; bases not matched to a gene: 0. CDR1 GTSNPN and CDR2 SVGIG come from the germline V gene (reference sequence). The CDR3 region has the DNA TGTGCCTGGGGACTAGCGGGAGGGTCCTACAATGAGCAGTTCTTC. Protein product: CAWGLAGGSYNEQFF.

CDR3 loop: CASSFARSGLAGAWYEQYF. CDR3 nucleotide sequence: TGTGCCAGCAGCTTTGCGCGCTCGGGGCTAGCGGGTGCTTGGTACGAGCAGTACTTC. The genes are TRBV12-1 and TRBJ2-7; whether TRBD2, the table's D call, matches the DNA was not checked. TRBV12-1 constitutes a pseudogene. CDR3 size: 19 residues.

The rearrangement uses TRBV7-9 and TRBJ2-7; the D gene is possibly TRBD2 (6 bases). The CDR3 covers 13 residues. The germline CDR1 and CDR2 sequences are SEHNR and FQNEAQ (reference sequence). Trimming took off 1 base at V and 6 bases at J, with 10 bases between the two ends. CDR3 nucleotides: TGTGCCAGCAGCTTAGGATTGGGAGGCGAGCAGTACTTC. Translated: CASSLGLGGEQYF.

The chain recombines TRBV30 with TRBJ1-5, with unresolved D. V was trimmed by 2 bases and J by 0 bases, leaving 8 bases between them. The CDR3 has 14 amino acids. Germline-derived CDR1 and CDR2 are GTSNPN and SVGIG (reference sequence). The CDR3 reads CAWSRGNSNQPQHF. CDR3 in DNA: TGTGCCTGGAGTAGAGGGAATAGCAATCAGCCCCAGCATTTT. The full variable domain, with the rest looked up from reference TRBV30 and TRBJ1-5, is SQTIHQWPATLVQPVGSPLSLECTVEGTSNPNLYWYRQAAGRGLQLLFYSVGIGQISSEVPQNLSASRPQDRQFILSSKKLLLSDSGFYLCAWSRGNSNQPQHFGDGTRLSIL.